This T cell receptor (beta chain) was profiled in a study of cytomegalovirus exposure and HLA in healthy donors (TCRdb year 2017). In terms of the full investigation: An earlier analysis of roughly 630 of the donors reported more than 250 Gb of sequence data and 120 million or so unique TCR beta sequences from approximately 180 million T cells. A later analysis re-examined previously published TCR beta repertoires from over 500 donors and added high-resolution HLA genotyping to investigate patterns of TCR occurrence. The number of typed donors differed by locus: about 620-630 for A, B, C, DRB1 and DQB1; 522 for DQA1; over 600 for DPA1; and 400 to 480 for DPB1. Class I and class II HLA loci were covered by the typing at four-digit resolution. Genome-wide SNP genotypes for about 55% of the roughly 670 donors were used in a later genetic analysis, which treated that subset as a discovery cohort. Because of strong linkage in the cohort, a handful of DR-DQ haplotypes were treated as single units for association and clustering. To predict cytomegalovirus infection status, the study combined high-throughput TCR immunosequencing, statistical association of individual TCRs with disease status, and machine learning. An earlier analysis of more than 450 of the donors used high-throughput TCR beta sequencing to judge whether each TCR beta V gene segment behaved as functional or pseudogenic. Donor age, sex, ethnicity and CMV serostatus were collected together with the repertoire data. All discovery cohort repertoires had been generated on a single sequencing platform. The later analysis used no new phenotypic data to find candidate immune exposures, relying instead on TCR beta sequences and their occurrence across donors. An early release covering approximately 600 HLA-typed donors comprised around 300 gigabases of sequencing data and roughly 85 million unique TCR sequences. Along with the approximately 700-subject first cohort, a separate validation cohort of over a hundred different subjects was used. Of the roughly 410 genotyped donors, 75% to 85% were placed in the genetic ancestry cluster associated with self-reported Caucasian donors. Across some 400 genotyped donors of the cohort, an average of about 240,000 unique TCR beta nucleotide sequences per donor were sequenced, and roughly a sixth of those sequences were non-productive. The T cell repertoires of about 700 subjects were profiled by immunosequencing and related to cytomegalovirus serostatus. The study was designed to test whether signatures of past pathogen exposure could be identified by cataloging public T cell receptors. Broad study findings and their caveats: Presence/absence analyses assumed roughly uniform sequencing depth across donors, an assumption that may not hold. Broadly in line with IMGT annotations, most TCR beta V segments showed up in productive rearrangements about 87% or about 30% of the time in an earlier analysis of 587 of the donors. Because HLA typing was missing for some donors at each locus, association tests included only the typed subset. In a later genetic analysis, a missense DCLRE1C variant was associated with V-gene and J-gene trimming of TCR beta chains, and the association was replicated in an independent cohort. In a later analysis, most CMV-associated TCR beta chains were found to appear HLA-restricted, with HLA associations seemingly driven largely by CMV exposure. Linkage disequilibrium might explain the correlated functional status among segregating V segments, but an unknown experimental factor could not be excluded. In a later analysis, 16,951 TCR beta sequences were associated with specific HLA alleles at a false discovery rate of 0.05. A further reported finding was that TCR beta sequences accurately predicted the HLA-A and HLA-B alleles for most subjects in the first cohort. In both the original and validation cohorts, the classifier was reported to diagnose cytomegalovirus status with high specificity and sensitivity. When HLA alleles, especially DR and DQ, strongly co-occurred, attributing TCR associations to individual alleles was difficult. Some IMGT-functional V segments, including TRBV6-2 and TRBV6-3, could not be distinguished by the 87-base-pair reads and were therefore excluded. The study listed 164 TCR beta chains as associated with cytomegalovirus. In this cohort, only TCR beta chains were sequenced, and detectable features were limited by the absence of alpha or paired-chain data. The only immune exposure information available for the cohort was CMV serostatus. According to the authors, the approach could potentially be generalized to other disease states and immunological phenotypes. Most TCR sequences were observed very rarely across donors, whereas some public TCRs were present in many individuals. A cluster of highly shared sequence variants was judged likely to be a technical artifact of the sequencing pipeline. Because counts were too low, 15 or so rarely observed V segments, including chromosome 9 orphons, were excluded from the earlier analysis of 587 of the donors. A later analysis reported that several top co-occurrence clusters appeared linked to parvovirus B19, influenza, CMV and Epstein-Barr virus. In a later analysis, HLA-associated TCR beta chains showed more clonal expansion and lower generation probabilities than non-associated chains that were equally common. In a later analysis, TCR association rates were found to vary across HLA loci, with the most associated TCRs seen for DRB1 alleles and the fewest for HLA-C alleles. Three of the identified cytomegalovirus-associated TCR beta chains were confirmed in vitro to be specific for cytomegalovirus antigens. Compared with the approximately 670-donor mean, donors in an Asian-associated ancestry cluster had fewer N-insertions in productive TCRs, according to a later genetic analysis.

The cohort consisted of 600 to 700 healthy bone marrow donors. Cohort members were all nominally healthy when sampled, although unrecorded immune exposures were likely present. The donor was CMV seronegative and belonged to the group of around 400 seronegative cohort members. A peripheral blood sample was provided by each donor, and peripheral blood mononuclear cells were used for TCR beta sequencing. The Qiagen DNeasy Blood Extraction Kit was used to extract genomic DNA from the blood cell samples. Details on this clone: The specificity of this receptor is unknown. One base away there is no much larger clone; base qualities are not given.

Relative to germline, V is missing 5 bases and J is missing 1 base, with 2 bases of the junction outside any gene match. Reading from cysteine to phenylalanine, the CDR3 counts 14 amino acids. Only the CDR3 region is kept as DNA, spanning 42 bases read in frame from base 1. CDR1 and CDR2, per the germline V gene, are MNHEY and SVGAGI. Receptors were amplified or captured by the immunoSEQ multiplex PCR assay. For the multiplex PCR, a mixture combining 60 forward primers for TCR Vbeta segments and 13 reverse primers for TCR Jbeta segments was used. A multiplex PCR assay on genomic DNA amplified the CDR3 region of rearranged TCR beta genes. Amplified TCR beta libraries were sequenced as 87-base-pair reads on the Illumina HiSeq System. The published analysis was carried out like this. A later analysis tallied around 87 million unique TCR beta chains across the 600 to 700 repertoires, and some 10 million of those chains were shared by two or more donors. Raw reads were error-corrected and collapsed into unique sequences with a nearest-neighbor algorithm that merged closely related sequences to remove PCR and sequencing errors. CDR3 sequences were aligned to IMGT reference sequences to assign V, D and J gene segments. For a sequence to be retained, a match of at least six nucleotides was required to both a V gene segment and a J gene segment. Rearrangements were called productive when the CDR3 lacked stop codons and stayed in frame with V and J; all others were non-productive. Following IMGT convention, CDR3 was defined as the stretch from the second conserved V-encoded cysteine up to the conserved J-encoded phenylalanine. Sequences without an unambiguous match to a single V gene segment were excluded from the earlier analysis of a few hundred of the donors. In an earlier analysis of 450 to 700 of the donors, V segments were called functional above 56.7% productive rearrangements and were called segregating when the between-donor standard deviation exceeded 5%. A statistical classification framework was developed to diagnose cytomegalovirus status using the catalog of TCR beta chain sequences. V and J gene assignment, in a later analysis, came from comparing TCR nucleotide sequences with IMGT/GENE-DB human TR gene sequences. A later analysis assigned CDR3 sequences and most-parsimonious VDJ recombination scenarios with the TCRdist pipeline. A later analysis defined each TCR beta chain by its CDR3 amino acid sequence plus V-gene family, and excluded reads lacking a unique V-gene family. To address suspected cross-contamination and a sequencing artifact, a later analysis removed some 620 highly shared, low-generation-probability nucleotide sequences. A later analysis calculated a clonal expansion index for each public chain from normalized within-repertoire ranks of inferred template counts. In a later analysis, generation probabilities were computed using a VDJ recombination model fitted to out-of-frame rearrangements, and the results were checked against IGoR. Hypergeometric tests were used in a later analysis to score TCR-TCR, TCR-HLA and TCR-CMV co-occurrence, with a repertoire-size bias correction applied to the TCR pairs. False discovery rates were estimated in a later analysis by permuting HLA or CMV assignments 20 times. In a later analysis, co-occurring TCRs were grouped using DBSCAN, with TCRdist sequence similarity added in when clustering inside HLA-allele-positive subsets. Repertoires with fewer than 30,000 or more than 120,000 public chains, plus five repertoires with anomalous nucleotide sharing, were excluded from co-occurrence clustering. This is the immuneACCESS table as TCRdb keeps it, with only in-frame sequences that have V and J called. A part of the clones is gone; compared with another copy, unresolved V genes explain less than half, and the rest is unexplained. V and J calls and clone size are copied from that table; D and trimming were computed from the DNA. The sample profile shows some 63,000 clones; 75% to 85% of them were found once. Over 3% of the sample goes to the ten largest clones.

Source material: PBMCs. The chain is assembled from TRBV6-5 and TRBJ2-7; TRBD1 agrees with 10 junctional bases. The TCR sequence derives from a woman aged 40 to 50 in good health and CMV-seronegative. The DNA is as follows: TGTGCCAGCAGTGGGACAGGGGTATCCTACGAGCAGTACTTC. Protein translation: CASSGTGVSYEQYF.